A selection of T cell receptor beta chains follows, all from one sample in a study of CD8 T cells in Susac syndrome. TCRdb redid the calling of the immunoSEQ multiplex PCR reads with MiXCR, one entry per CDR3 protein. The repertoire has 180,000 or so distinct CDR3 sequences, around 96% of them found once; the top ten carry 0.11% to 0.15%. The sequencing input was CD4+ T cells from PBMCs. These receptors were obtained from a human donor in good health. Both conserved end residues are part of each CDR3. The order of the fields is J gene, V gene, CDR3 protein.

j_gene: TRBJ1-2
v_gene: TRBV5-1
CDR3aa: CASSLSQETQRYTF

j_gene: TRBJ2-3
v_gene: TRBV4-3
CDR3aa: CASSQDSGIQNTQYF

j_gene: TRBJ2-5
v_gene: TRBV7-8
CDR3aa: CASSLGTGAGETQYF

j_gene: TRBJ2-5
v_gene: TRBV10-3
CDR3aa: CAISERETQYF

j_gene: TRBJ1-6
v_gene: TRBV6-5
CDR3aa: CASSYRNSPLHF

j_gene: TRBJ2-5
v_gene: TRBV12-3/TRBV12-4
CDR3aa: CASSQPQGWETQYF

j_gene: TRBJ2-1
v_gene: TRBV28
CDR3aa: CASSLVSNEQFF

j_gene: TRBJ2-7
v_gene: TRBV6-5
CDR3aa: CASRPGLVTYEQYF

j_gene: TRBJ2-3
v_gene: TRBV5-1
CDR3aa: CASSFDGSDTQYF

j_gene: TRBJ1-5
v_gene: TRBV7-2
CDR3aa: CASSPGAFNQPQHF

j_gene: TRBJ1-2
v_gene: TRBV3-1
CDR3aa: CASSSFMGADGYTF

j_gene: TRBJ2-7
v_gene: TRBV20-1
CDR3aa: CSARSTRQGASEQYF

j_gene: TRBJ2-3
v_gene: TRBV3-1
CDR3aa: CASSLDRTSGVTASGSTQYF

j_gene: TRBJ1-2
v_gene: TRBV4-1
CDR3aa: CASSQEHRDYGYTF

j_gene: TRBJ2-1
v_gene: TRBV20-1
CDR3aa: CSARPGQGADEQFF

j_gene: TRBJ2-5
v_gene: TRBV29-1
CDR3aa: CSAWDRKTGTQYF

j_gene: TRBJ2-5
v_gene: TRBV20-1
CDR3aa: CSARDSGQGGETQYF

j_gene: TRBJ1-2
v_gene: TRBV30
CDR3aa: CAWSVMGRGGNGYTF

j_gene: TRBJ1-2
v_gene: TRBV12-3/TRBV12-4
CDR3aa: CASSPGTEYGYTF

j_gene: TRBJ2-7
v_gene: TRBV4-3
CDR3aa: CASSQTGQRSYEQYF

j_gene: TRBJ2-5
v_gene: TRBV27
CDR3aa: CASSLRRQETQYF

j_gene: TRBJ2-1
v_gene: TRBV29-1
CDR3aa: CSVGGTSSYNEQFF

j_gene: TRBJ2-6
v_gene: TRBV20-1
CDR3aa: CSAREPRYSGANVLTF

j_gene: TRBJ1-2
v_gene: TRBV29-1
CDR3aa: CSVAPGYSWRDYGYTF

j_gene: TRBJ1-1
v_gene: TRBV3-1
CDR3aa: CASSPGGAMNTEAFF

j_gene: TRBJ2-7
v_gene: TRBV20-1
CDR3aa: CSARDRESYEQYF

j_gene: TRBJ1-5
v_gene: TRBV29-1
CDR3aa: CSVAELGQPQHF

j_gene: TRBJ2-1
v_gene: TRBV20-1
CDR3aa: CSARPHNEQFF

j_gene: TRBJ2-7
v_gene: TRBV7-2
CDR3aa: CASSLAGTVSYEQYF

j_gene: TRBJ2-1
v_gene: TRBV12-3/TRBV12-4
CDR3aa: CASSSRTGGIIDEQFF

j_gene: TRBJ2-2
v_gene: TRBV20-1
CDR3aa: CSAYSWQGTGELFF

j_gene: TRBJ1-5
v_gene: TRBV29-1
CDR3aa: CSVQRGDQPQHF

j_gene: TRBJ2-3
v_gene: TRBV20-1
CDR3aa: CSASPLRTSGDTDTQYF

j_gene: TRBJ2-5
v_gene: TRBV20-1
CDR3aa: CSVSPGGAGQETQYF

j_gene: TRBJ1-2
v_gene: TRBV12-3/TRBV12-4
CDR3aa: CASSLRTAGGGYTF

j_gene: TRBJ2-1
v_gene: TRBV6-5
CDR3aa: CASSRQGASYNEQFF

j_gene: TRBJ2-7
v_gene: TRBV6-5
CDR3aa: CASSQLAGGDEQYF

j_gene: TRBJ1-4
v_gene: TRBV5-1
CDR3aa: CASSLGADYEKLFF

j_gene: TRBJ1-1
v_gene: TRBV27
CDR3aa: CASSLDILPPYTEAFF

j_gene: TRBJ2-5
v_gene: TRBV29-1
CDR3aa: CSVASGQETQYF

j_gene: TRBJ1-6
v_gene: TRBV3-1
CDR3aa: CASSPRDNSPLHF

j_gene: TRBJ2-7
v_gene: TRBV6-5
CDR3aa: CASSYSGTGEQYF

j_gene: TRBJ1-2
v_gene: TRBV20-1
CDR3aa: CSAAFYGYTF

j_gene: TRBJ2-3
v_gene: TRBV9
CDR3aa: CASSGTGPWGQYF

j_gene: TRBJ2-2
v_gene: TRBV2
CDR3aa: CATSGGIKTGELFF

j_gene: TRBJ2-7
v_gene: TRBV29-1
CDR3aa: CSVGQGYYEQYF

j_gene: TRBJ1-5
v_gene: TRBV12-5
CDR3aa: CASGPHDQPQHF

j_gene: TRBJ2-5
v_gene: TRBV20-1
CDR3aa: CSVMETQYF

j_gene: TRBJ2-1
v_gene: TRBV12-3/TRBV12-4
CDR3aa: CASSSEGLAGGNEQFF

j_gene: TRBJ2-7
v_gene: TRBV2
CDR3aa: CASRWMDEQYF